Listed here are 30 T cell receptor beta chains from one sample, sequenced in a study of identical twins. TCRdb used MiXCR to reprocess the 5' RACE reads, holding one entry per CDR3 protein. This table has roughly 150,000 distinct CDR3 sequences, 3.5% appearing once. The specimen sequenced was memory T cells sorted from blood. Every receptor here comes from a young man in good health.

This clonotype was counted ten times or more. The CDR3 is CASGLVDNEQFF. For the CDR3, the DNA is TGTGCCAGCGGACTAGTGGACAATGAGCAGTTCTTC. V and J are TRBV11-3 and TRBJ2-1; 7 nucleotides line up with TRBD2. The ends lost 8 bases at V and 5 bases at J; junction bases unmatched: 3. Germline V gene sequence: CDR1 SGHNT, CDR2 YENEEA. The CDR3 has 12 residues.

This clonotype was counted many times. The rearrangement joins TRBV7-8 to TRBJ2-7; 9 bases match TRBD1. Germline trimming cut 2 bases from V and 2 bases from J; bases unmatched to any gene: 10. The CDR3 spans 17 residues. Germline V gives CDR1 SGHVS, CDR2 FQNEAQ. As DNA, the CDR3 is TGTGCCAGCAGCTTAACCTCCGGACAGGGGTTTCCCTACGAGCAGTACTTC. Translating it yields CASSLTSGQGFPYEQYF.

This clonotype showed up many times. The chain links TRBV2 to TRBJ1-1; 7 nucleotides line up with TRBD1. Germline CDR1 SNHLY, CDR2 FYNNEI. V shed 5 bases, J shed 7 bases, and the junction held 4 bases outside the gene matches. The CDR3 has 12 amino acids. The CDR3 is CASSTGQYEAFF. The CDR3, as DNA: TGTGCCAGCAGTACGGGACAGTATGAAGCTTTCTTT.

This clonotype has ten or more counts. CDR3 residues: CSVVAGEADTQYF. CDR3 DNA: TGCAGCGTTGTGGCGGGAGAGGCAGATACGCAGTATTTT. V gene TRBV29-1 combines with J gene TRBJ2-3, with 7 bases matching TRBD2. The CDR3 is 13 residues long. The V gene end was trimmed by 4 bases and the J gene end by 4 bases; junction bases not matched to a gene: 5. Germline CDR1 is SQVTM and CDR2 is ANQGSEA.

The J gene is TRBJ2-1, the V gene TRBV20-1; 7 nucleotides line up with TRBD2. V was pared by 3 bases and J by 6 bases, with 11 bases of the junction left unmatched. This CDR3 has 15 residues. CDR1 is DFQATT and CDR2 is SNEGSKA in the germline V gene (reference sequence). The CDR3 sequence: CSASGGRGSSNEQFF. CDR3 coding DNA: TGCAGTGCTAGCGGCGGCCGCGGGAGTAGCAATGAGCAGTTCTTC.

This clonotype was counted at least ten times. The rearrangement links TRBV7-9 to TRBJ2-5; a weak D match, TRBD2 (5 bases). Trimming took off 1 base at V and 4 bases at J, with 13 bases between the two ends. The CDR3 has 15 amino acids. Germline V gene sequence: CDR1 SEHNR, CDR2 FQNEAQ (reference sequence). CDR3 loop: CASSLEGQAGETQYF. Written as DNA, the CDR3 is TGTGCCAGCAGCTTAGAGGGCCAGGCGGGAGAGACCCAGTACTTC.

This clonotype showed up many times. The chain carries TRBV18 and TRBJ2-2; TRBD2 agrees at 7 bases. CDR3 length equals 17 residues. With V trimmed by 2 bases and J by 2 bases, 8 bases remained unmatched. Per the germline V gene, CDR1 is KGHSH and CDR2 is LQKENI. The CDR3 reads CASSPRESSGNTGELFF. The CDR3 DNA sequence: TGTGCCAGCTCACCAAGAGAGTCTAGCGGTAACACCGGGGAGCTGTTTTTT.

About this clonotype: One junction end disagrees with the germline gene, perhaps due to a read error. J is TRBJ1-3 and V is TRBV12-3 or TRBV12-4, with unresolved D. This CDR3 contains 14 residues. CDR3 sequence (DNA): TGTGCCAGCAGTTTAGCGGGCGCCGGAAACGCCATATATTTT. Translated: CASSLAGAGNAIYF.

This clonotype was seen ten or more times. This chain joins TRBV7-2 and TRBJ2-3; 9 nucleotides agree with TRBD2. V shed 6 bases, J shed 6 bases, and the junction held 7 bases outside the gene matches. This CDR3 has 14 residues. Germline assignment: CDR1 SGHTA and CDR2 FQGNSA. CDR3 protein: CASSSAGGPDTQYF. CDR3 in DNA: TGTGCCAGCAGTTCAGCGGGAGGCCCCGATACGCAGTATTTT.

This clonotype was seen many times. This CDR3 reads CASSEGGLDTQYF. CDR3 in DNA: TGCGCCAGCAGTGAGGGTGGACTAGATACGCAGTATTTT. V usage is TRBV10-1 and J usage is TRBJ2-3, with D perhaps TRBD2 (5 bases). Germline-derived CDR1 and CDR2 are WNHNN and SYGVQD (reference sequence). The CDR3 has 13 residues. V lost 2 bases and J 5 bases, leaving 8 bases between the germline ends.

This clonotype was seen repeatedly, ten times or more. The J gene is TRBJ2-1, the V gene TRBV12-3 or TRBV12-4; TRBD2 is a possible D gene (6 bases). This CDR3 is built from 12 residues. V shed 5 bases and J shed 15 bases, with 17 bases lying between them. CDR3 amino acids: CASSTRRRDLFF. The CDR3 DNA reads as TGTGCCAGCAGTACCCGTAGGCGGGACCTGTTCTTC.

This clonotype showed up many times. V gene TRBV12-3 or TRBV12-4 combines with J gene TRBJ2-7, with D perhaps assigned TRBD1 or TRBD2 (6 bases each). CDR3 size: 14 residues. V was pared by 5 bases and J by 8 bases, with 19 bases between. CDR3 nucleotides: TGTGCCAGCAGTAGGGGGGCCTCTTTCCCGAAGCAGTACGTC. It translates to CASSRGASFPKQYV.

This clonotype was observed a handful of times. The rearrangement links TRBV6-1 to TRBJ1-6; TRBD1 matches at 7 bases. J lost 7 bases, V lost 6 bases, and 9 bases had no gene match. The V gene's germline CDR1 is MNHNS and CDR2 SASEGT. The CDR3 has 15 residues. The CDR3 loop reads CASSQQGRRNSPLHF. CDR3 coding DNA: TGTGCCAGCAGCCAACAGGGGCGGAGGAATTCACCCCTCCACTTT.

This clonotype appeared many times. The rearrangement uses TRBV2 and TRBJ2-5; TRBD1 aligns across 9 bases. Germline CDR1 and CDR2: SNHLY and FYNNEI. The CDR3 spans 18 residues. The ends lost 5 bases at V and 0 bases at J; junction bases unmatched: 13. The CDR3 DNA reads TGTGCCAGCAGTACGGACAGGGGATCGTACGGGAACCAAGAGACCCAGTACTTC. Translated, it gives CASSTDRGSYGNQETQYF.

The table lists this clonotype with many counts. This chain links TRBV11-1 with TRBJ2-2; the D is unclear. The V and J ends lost 4 bases and 4 bases respectively, with 4 bases between them. Germline CDR1 is SGHAT and CDR2 is FQDESV (reference sequence). The CDR3 covers 12 residues. CDR3 nucleotide sequence: TGTGCCAGCAGCTGGCCCACCGGGGAGCTGTTTTTT. Translated, it gives CASSWPTGELFF.

The sample holds many counts of this clonotype. This rearrangement joins TRBV6-1 to TRBJ2-3; possibly TRBD2 for D (6 bases). CDR3 size: 14 residues. Germline loops: CDR1 MNHNS, CDR2 SASEGT. V lost 6 bases and J 4 bases, leaving 14 bases between the germline ends. CDR3 sequence: CASRRDLAADTQYF. CDR3 in DNA: TGTGCCAGCAGGCGGGACTTAGCCGCAGATACGCAGTATTTT.

This chain joins TRBV6-5 and TRBJ2-5; tentatively, D is TRBD1 (6 bases). This CDR3 is 15 amino acids long. Trimming cost V 0 bases and J 1 base, with 9 bases left between them. CDR1 and CDR2 (germline): MNHEY, SVGAGI. In DNA form, the CDR3 reads TGTGCCAGCAGTTACTCCCCGACAGGCCAAGAGACCCAGTACTTC. This sequence encodes CASSYSPTGQETQYF.

This clonotype occurred many times. The chain has TRBV24-1 and TRBJ2-3; D unresolved. CDR1 is KGHDR, CDR2 SFDVKD, per germline. CDR3 size: 16 residues. Trimming removed 0 bases from V and 4 bases from J, with 13 bases in between. In nucleotides, the CDR3 is TGTGCCACCAGTGATTTGCAAACCTCGGTACCAGATACGCAGTATTTT. Amino acids: CATSDLQTSVPDTQYF.

In its sample, this clonotype was seen many times. The chain combines TRBV29-1 with TRBJ1-3; D is perhaps TRBD1 (6 bases). The CDR3 extends over 12 amino acids. Trimming took off 6 bases at V and 0 bases at J, with 6 bases between the two ends. Germline V gene data show CDR1 as SQVTM and CDR2 as ANQGSEA. The CDR3 DNA is TGCAGCGTCAGGGGCTCTGGAAACACCATATATTTT. Amino acid sequence: CSVRGSGNTIYF.

The table lists this clonotype with many counts. The chain links TRBV10-3 to TRBJ2-3; D ambiguous. The CDR3 has 13 amino acids. Germline CDR1 reads ENHRY; CDR2 reads SYGVKD. With 7 bases removed from V and 0 bases from J, the gap between germline ends came to 8 bases. CDR3 nucleotide sequence: TGTGCCATCAATGACGGGAGCACAGATACGCAGTATTTT. This codes for CAINDGSTDTQYF.

This clonotype was picked up many times. This rearrangement joins TRBV6-1 to TRBJ2-7; 7 bases fit TRBD1. The CDR3 totals 14 residues. The trim removed 5 bases at V and 5 bases at J, leaving 9 bases unmatched. Germline CDR1 MNHNS, CDR2 SASEGT. In DNA form, the CDR3 reads TGTGCCAGCAGTAAAAAGACAGGGATCAACGAGCAGTACTTC. This gives the protein CASSKKTGINEQYF.

This clonotype appeared many times. DNA of the CDR3: TGCGCCAGCAGCTCCGGACAGGACTACAATGAGCAGTTCTTC. Translated, it gives CASSSGQDYNEQFF. This chain links TRBV5-1 with TRBJ2-1; 7 nucleotides line up with TRBD1. This CDR3 is built from 14 residues. The J segment lost 3 bases and the V segment lost 3 bases, leaving 3 bases of the junction unmatched. CDR1 is SGHRS, CDR2 YFSETQ, per germline.

The table lists this clonotype with many counts. J is TRBJ2-2 and V is TRBV10-3, with D maybe TRBD1 (5 bases). The V gene lost 6 bases and the J gene lost 2 bases, with 7 bases spanning the gap. The CDR3 has 13 residues. Per the germline V gene, CDR1 is ENHRY and CDR2 is SYGVKD. CDR3 DNA: TGTGCCATCAGGGACAAAAACACCGGGGAGCTGTTTTTT. It specifies CAIRDKNTGELFF.

The chain carries TRBV11-1 and TRBJ2-2, with D maybe TRBD2 (6 bases). CDR1 and CDR2 from the germline V gene are SGHAT and FQDESV (reference sequence). CDR3 length equals 18 residues. The V and J ends lost 1 base and 6 bases respectively, with 21 bases between them. CDR3 in DNA: TGTGCCAGCAGCTTAGTGCCCGAGAGTCGGGAGTCTCCCGGGGAGCTGTTTTTT. Its translation: CASSLVPESRESPGELFF.

This clonotype was counted ten times or more. The chain is built from TRBV20-1 and TRBJ2-1, with 7 bases fitting TRBD2. V shed 6 bases and J 11 bases; nucleotides not matched to a gene: 16. The CDR3 runs to 14 residues. Germline V gene data show CDR1 as DFQATT and CDR2 as SNEGSKA (reference sequence). CDR3: CSAKEPAGRGQQFF. The CDR3 nucleotides read TGCAGTGCCAAGGAGCCAGCGGGGCGGGGTCAGCAGTTCTTC.

This clonotype was picked up many times. The chain links TRBV2 to TRBJ2-2; D tentatively fits TRBD1 or TRBD2 (5 bases each). The CDR3 has 16 residues. V gave up 1 base and J gave up 2 bases, with 11 bases separating them. Germline loops: CDR1 SNHLY, CDR2 FYNNEI. CDR3: CASSEGGYGNTGELFF. In DNA, the CDR3 is TGTGCCAGCAGTGAAGGGGGGTACGGTAACACCGGGGAGCTGTTTTTT.

In this sample, this clonotype turned up a few times. The V gene is TRBV5-1, the J gene TRBJ1-4, with 9 bases that match TRBD1. The V and J ends lost 3 bases and 2 bases, in that order; junction bases with no gene match: 5. Germline assignment: CDR1 SGHRS and CDR2 YFSETQ. CDR3 size: 16 residues. Written as DNA, the CDR3 is TGCGCCAGCAGCTCGGGGACAGGGTCGACTAATGAAAAACTGTTTTTT. It specifies CASSSGTGSTNEKLFF.

This clonotype was counted once. No conserved phenylalanine or tryptophan is present at the end of the CDR3, so a read error is the likely explanation. The V and J genes are TRBV6-1 and TRBJ1-1; D may be TRBD1 (5 bases). Trimming pared 2 bases from V and 4 bases from J, leaving 11 bases between. The CDR3 has 14 amino acids. Germline CDR1 is MNHNS and CDR2 is SASEGT. CDR3 region: CASSEQGDRTEAFI. The CDR3 DNA reads as TGTGCCAGCAGTGAACAGGGTGATCGCACTGAAGCTTTCATT.

This clonotype came up many times. The rearrangement links TRBV5-6 to TRBJ2-3; TRBD2 matches at 13 bases. CDR1 is SGHDT, CDR2 YYEEEE, per germline. Germline trimming cut 6 bases from V and 4 bases from J; bases unmatched to any gene: 8. This CDR3 has 16 residues. The CDR3 reads CASTLRTSGSADTQYF. The CDR3 bases are TGTGCCAGCACACTGCGGACTAGCGGGAGCGCAGATACGCAGTATTTT.

The V and J genes are TRBV20-1 and TRBJ1-5; 7 bases align to TRBD1. CDR1 and CDR2 from the germline V gene are DFQATT and SNEGSKA (reference sequence). The V gene end was trimmed by 3 bases and the J gene end by 3 bases; junction bases not matched to a gene: 8. The CDR3 loop spans 15 amino acids. CDR3 loop: CSARGDSIFNQPQHF. The CDR3 DNA follows: TGCAGTGCTAGGGGGGACAGTATTTTCAATCAGCCCCAGCATTTT.